One TCR beta chain is described in this entry. Its antigen is currently unknown. Everyone who donated was a healthy bone marrow donor. The data originate from a study of cytomegalovirus exposure and HLA in healthy donors. Study findings and constraints: The study labeled 164 TCR beta chains cytomegalovirus-associated. Information on immune exposure was restricted to one variable (CMV serostatus). In a later analysis, an Asian-associated ancestry cluster reportedly showed fewer N-insertions than the approximately 610-donor mean.

Amplification used 60 Vbeta primers and 13 Jbeta primers. Sequenced by immunoSEQ multiplex PCR; TCRdb stores in-frame clones only, minus some. This sample's clone table lists about 140,000 clones. Sequencing was done on a sample of PBMCs. This sequence was found in a man between 40 and 49 years old in good health and CMV-seronegative.

The CDR3 DNA follows: TGCGCCAGCAGCTCGGGCTTCGGGACAAGCACAGATACGCAGTATTTT. This sequence encodes CASSSGFGTSTDTQYF. This rearrangement joins TRBV5-1 to TRBJ2-3; a possible D gene is TRBD1 (6 bases). Trimming took 3 bases from V and 0 from J, leaving 14 bases between them. This CDR3 spans 16 amino acids. Germline V gene lookup returns CDR1 SGHRS and CDR2 YFSETQ.